What follows are 30 T cell receptor beta chains derived from one specimen sequenced in a study of cytomegalovirus exposure and HLA in healthy donors. The PCR contained 60 Vbeta and 13 Jbeta primers. The assay was immunoSEQ multiplex PCR, and TCRdb's table has in-frame clones only and misses some. The data hold under 150,000 clones, with around four fifths observed a single time. Source material: PBMCs. These TCRs come from a boy under 18 in good health and CMV-seronegative.

V gene TRBV18 combines with J gene TRBJ1-3; maybe TRBD1 (5 bases). CDR3 size: 16 residues. Deletions cut 4 bases from V and 0 bases from J, with 13 bases between. Looked up from germline, CDR1 is KGHSH and CDR2 is LQKENI. The CDR3 DNA sequence: TGTGCCAGCTCACGGGGCGGCCCGACCTCTGGAAACACCATATATTTT. Its protein product is CASSRGGPTSGNTIYF.

J is TRBJ1-5 and V is TRBV7-2; TRBD1 might be the D (6 bases). There are 14 residues in the CDR3. The V end lost 9 bases, the J end lost 7 bases, and 19 bases lay between the germline ends. Germline V gene lookup returns CDR1 SGHTA and CDR2 FQGNSA. CDR3 in amino acids: CASGIQGGYQPQHF. The CDR3 DNA reads TGTGCCAGTGGGATACAGGGCGGCTACCAGCCCCAGCATTTT.

The chain links TRBV29-1 to TRBJ1-3; 9 nucleotides align to TRBD1. The CDR3 has 20 residues. The trim removed 7 bases at V and 4 bases at J, leaving 26 bases unmatched. Germline values: CDR1 SQVTM, CDR2 ANQGSEA. Here the CDR3 DNA reads TGCAGCGCGGAGGAAACCGGGACAGGGTCATCCACGGTGGAGGGAAACACCATATATTTT. Translated, it gives CSAEETGTGSSTVEGNTIYF.

The rearrangement links TRBV18 to TRBJ1-4, with D tentatively TRBD1 (5 bases). Germline CDR1 reads KGHSH; CDR2 reads LQKENI. CDR3 length equals 14 residues. With 6 bases removed from V and 0 bases from J, the gap between germline ends came to 8 bases. CDR3 protein: CASSQGTTNEKLFF. CDR3 DNA sequence: TGTGCCAGCTCCCAGGGTACAACTAATGAAAAACTGTTTTTT.

The chain is built from TRBV30 and TRBJ1-1, with D uncertain. V was pared by 5 bases and J by 6 bases, with 10 bases between. Germline V gene data show CDR1 as GTSNPN and CDR2 as SVGIG (reference sequence). The CDR3 sequence is 11 residues long. DNA for the CDR3: TGTGCCTGGGTTGTCGGGTCTGAAGCTTTCTTT. It translates to CAWVVGSEAFF. The full variable domain, completed using reference TRBV30 and TRBJ1-1, is SQTIHQWPATLVQPVGSPLSLECTVEGTSNPNLYWYRQAAGRGLQLLFYSVGIGQISSEVPQNLSASRPQDRQFILSSKKLLLSDSGFYLCAWVVGSEAFFGQGTRLTVV.

The table lists this clone with a count of one. The V call is TRBV7-9, the J call TRBJ1-3; D remains unclear. The V end was cut by 7 bases, the J end by 4 bases, with 17 bases between. This CDR3 region has 15 residues. The germline V gene has CDR1 SEHNR and CDR2 FQNEAQ (reference sequence). In nucleotides, the CDR3 is TGTGCCAGCACCGACTCGGGTTTTCTAGGAAACACCATATATTTT. This gives the protein CASTDSGFLGNTIYF.

The genes are TRBV7-2 and TRBJ1-2, with D perhaps TRBD1 (5 bases). V dropped 3 bases and J dropped 7 bases, with 15 bases sitting between them. CDR3 length: 14 residues. Germline CDR1 SGHTA, CDR2 FQGNSA. The CDR3 protein is CASSFPGRDGGYTF. CDR3 coding DNA: TGTGCCAGCAGCTTCCCAGGGCGGGATGGTGGCTACACCTTC.

V usage is TRBV6-5 and J usage is TRBJ2-3; 9 bases are shared with TRBD2. The CDR3 consists of 16 residues. V trimming: 0 bases; J trimming: 2 bases; junction bases outside the gene matches: 3. Germline lookup yields CDR1 MNHEY and CDR2 SVGAGI. CDR3 sequence: CASSYSSSGNTDTQYF. The CDR3 DNA is TGTGCCAGCAGTTACTCGTCTAGCGGGAACACAGATACGCAGTATTTT.

The chain has TRBV30 and TRBJ1-5; TRBD1 is a possible D gene (5 bases). V was cut by 3 bases and J by 1 base, with 7 bases left in between. Germline V gene lookup returns CDR1 GTSNPN and CDR2 SVGIG (reference sequence). The CDR3 totals 13 residues. CDR3 sequence: CAWRTESNQPQHF. CDR3 DNA sequence: TGTGCCTGGAGGACAGAGAGCAATCAGCCCCAGCATTTT.

The V and J genes are TRBV19 and TRBJ1-2, with TRBD1 identical over 7 bases. V trimming: 6 bases; J trimming: 2 bases; junction bases outside the gene matches: 6. This CDR3 contains 14 residues. Germline CDR1 is LNHDA and CDR2 is SQIVND (reference sequence). In DNA form, the CDR3 reads TGTGCCAGTAGCGTCACAGGGGCGAACTATGGCTACACCTTC. The encoded protein is CASSVTGANYGYTF. The full variable domain, in which reference TRBV19 and TRBJ1-2 provide the parts outside the CDR3, is DGGITQSPKYLFRKEGQNVTLSCEQNLNHDAMYWYRQDPGQGLRLIYYSQIVNDFQKGDIAEGYSVSREKKESFPLTVTSAQKNPTAFYLCASSVTGANYGYTFGSGTRLTVV.

This chain links TRBV5-4 with TRBJ2-7, with TRBD2 matching over 7 bases. Germline-derived CDR1 and CDR2 are SGHNT and YYREEE (reference sequence). The CDR3 runs to 14 residues. The V gene end was trimmed by 3 bases and the J gene end by 3 bases; junction bases not matched to a gene: 6. The CDR3 bases are TGTGCCAGCAGCTCGGGAGGCCGGAGCTACGAGCAGTACTTC. It yields the protein CASSSGGRSYEQYF.

In DNA, the CDR3 is TGTGCCAGCAGCGTAGTGGAGGGGTTCAGGAACACCATATATTTT. Protein: CASSVVEGFRNTIYF. The chain couples TRBV9 to TRBJ1-3, with a tentative D call TRBD1 (5 bases). Trimming removed 0 bases from V and 7 bases from J, with 14 bases in between. The CDR3 runs to 15 residues. The V gene's germline CDR1 is SGDLS and CDR2 YYNGEE.

The chain has TRBV15 and TRBJ2-3; 10 bases align to TRBD1. The CDR3 totals 13 residues. Germline V CDR1 and CDR2: LNHNV, YYDKDF (reference sequence). J was trimmed by 5 bases and V by 6 bases; bases with no gene match: 2. CDR3 DNA: TGTGCCACCAGAGGGACAGGGGTAGATACGCAGTATTTT. As protein: CATRGTGVDTQYF.

The V gene is TRBV2, the J gene TRBJ1-5; D remains unclear. Germline V gene data show CDR1 as SNHLY and CDR2 as FYNNEI. V lost 4 bases, J lost 0 bases, and 10 bases lay in between. CDR3 size: 15 residues. The CDR3 bases are TGTGCCAGCAGTGTAAATTCTTATAGCAATCAGCCCCAGCATTTT. Translated, it gives CASSVNSYSNQPQHF.

The genes are TRBV5-1 and TRBJ2-2; 9 positions agree with TRBD1. This CDR3 has 16 amino acids. Germline trimming cut 4 bases from V and 4 bases from J; bases unmatched to any gene: 8. Germline CDR1 and CDR2: SGHRS and YFSETQ. CDR3 residues: CASSPRTGAGTGELFF. CDR3 coding DNA: TGCGCCAGCAGCCCCAGGACAGGGGCCGGCACCGGGGAGCTGTTTTTT. Using reference TRBV5-1 and TRBJ2-2 for the parts outside the CDR3, the full variable domain is KAGVTQTPRYLIKTRGQQVTLSCSPISGHRSVSWYQQTPGQGLQFLFEYFSETQRNKGNFPGRFSGRQFSNSRSEMNVSTLELGDSALYLCASSPRTGAGTGELFFGEGSRLTVL.

This CDR3 reads CASSTGGGQGAYGYTF. CDR3 sequence (DNA): TGTGCCAGCAGCACGGGAGGGGGACAGGGGGCCTATGGCTACACCTTC. The chain joins TRBV5-4 to TRBJ1-2; 12 bases are shared with TRBD1. Germline V gene sequence: CDR1 SGHNT, CDR2 YYREEE (reference sequence). The CDR3 extends over 16 amino acids. The ends lost 4 bases at V and 4 bases at J; junction bases unmatched: 8.

The chain carries TRBV25-1 and TRBJ2-3; the D gene is possibly TRBD2 (6 bases). Looked up from germline, CDR1 is MGHDK and CDR2 is SYGVNS. Trimming pared 4 bases from V and 6 bases from J, leaving 8 bases between. The CDR3 sequence is 12 residues long. DNA of the CDR3: TGTGCCAGCAGTGGACTAGAGGATACGCAGTATTTT. It is translated as CASSGLEDTQYF.

This rearrangement joins TRBV5-1 to TRBJ1-2, with 10 bases that match TRBD1. CDR3 length: 15 amino acids. CDR1 SGHRS and CDR2 YFSETQ come from the germline V gene. V gave up 1 base and J gave up 2 bases; unmatched junction bases: 2. CDR3 residues: CASSLLGQGNYGYTF. Here the CDR3 DNA reads TGCGCCAGCAGCTTGCTGGGACAGGGGAACTATGGCTACACCTTC.

The CDR3 DNA reads TGTGCCTGGGCCGTAGCAACTAATGAAAAACTGTTTTTT. This translates into CAWAVATNEKLFF. V usage is TRBV30 and J usage is TRBJ1-4; D gene ambiguous. V lost 5 bases to trimming and J lost 0 bases, with 7 bases between them. This CDR3 has 13 residues. Germline V gives CDR1 GTSNPN, CDR2 SVGIG (reference sequence).

This chain joins TRBV9 and TRBJ2-1, with TRBD2 identical over 15 bases. J lost 7 bases, V lost 4 bases, and 3 bases had no gene match. Per germline, CDR1 SGDLS and CDR2 YYNGEE. The CDR3 totals 15 residues. The CDR3 DNA reads TGTGCCAGCAGCTACGGACTAGCGGGAGGGAATGAGCAGTTCTTC. Protein sequence: CASSYGLAGGNEQFF.

The J gene is TRBJ2-1, the V gene TRBV7-9; 11 nucleotides line up with TRBD2. Trimming at V came to 5 bases and at J to 7 bases, leaving 7 bases not matched to a gene. This CDR3 has 15 amino acids. Germline V CDR1 and CDR2: SEHNR, FQNEAQ (reference sequence). The CDR3 nucleotides are TGTGCCAGCAGCATGGGACTAGCGGTCTCAAATGAGCAGTTCTTC. Protein: CASSMGLAVSNEQFF. Looking up the rest from reference TRBV7-9 and TRBJ2-1 gives the full variable domain: DTGVSQNPRHKITKRGQNVTFRCDPISEHNRLYWYRQTLGQGPEFLTYFQNEAQLEKSRLLSDRFSAERPKGSFSTLEIQRTEQGDSAMYLCASSMGLAVSNEQFFGPGTRLTVL.

The chain uses TRBV7-2 and TRBJ2-1, with D possibly TRBD2 on 6 matching bases. CDR3 length: 14 residues. The germline V gene has CDR1 SGHTA and CDR2 FQGNSA. Trimming removed 5 bases at V and 6 bases at J, with 14 bases between. The CDR3 DNA is TGTGCCAGCAGCCCCGGGGCTAGCGTCAATGAGCAGTTCTTC. Translating gives CASSPGASVNEQFF.

V is TRBV6-4 and J is TRBJ2-2; 7 bases agree with TRBD2. The CDR3 extends over 14 amino acids. V lost 2 bases to trimming and J lost 3 bases; unmatched junction nucleotides: 0. Germline CDR1 is MRHNA and CDR2 is SNTAGT. The CDR3 DNA follows: TGTGCCAGCAGTGACGGGGGGGACACCGGGGAGCTGTTTTTT. This codes for CASSDGGDTGELFF.

The chain employs TRBV4-3 and TRBJ1-6; D gene unclear. Germline V lookup: CDR1 LGHNA, CDR2 YSLEER. The CDR3 contains 16 residues. V was pared by 0 bases and J by 7 bases, with 13 bases between. The CDR3 DNA follows: TGCGCCAGCAGCCAAGATCCCTCTTACACGAATTCACCCCTCCACTTT. It translates to CASSQDPSYTNSPLHF.

The chain uses TRBV5-4 and TRBJ2-3; 7 nucleotides agree with TRBD2. The germline V gene has CDR1 SGHNT and CDR2 YYREEE (reference sequence). The CDR3 totals 15 residues. V trimming: 5 bases; J trimming: 3 bases; junction bases outside the gene matches: 9. The CDR3 sequence: CASRNGRANTDTQYF. The CDR3 region has the DNA TGTGCCAGCAGGAATGGGAGGGCCAATACAGATACGCAGTATTTT.

This clone has more than one count but fewer than ten. The chain links TRBV21-1 to TRBJ1-4. TRBV21-1 is classified as a pseudogene. The CDR3 runs to 12 residues. The CDR3: CASSKSNEKLFF. The DNA for the CDR3 is TGTGCCAGCAGCAAGAGCAATGAAAAACTGTTTTTT.

The CDR3 region has the DNA TGTGCCAGCAGCGGGATCAGGGGGCGCCAGCATTTT. Translation gives CASSGIRGRQHF. This chain connects TRBV7-9 to TRBJ1-5; 8 bases line up with TRBD1. Germline CDR1 SEHNR, CDR2 FQNEAQ (reference sequence). The CDR3 runs to 12 residues. The V and J ends lost 5 bases and 12 bases, in that order; junction bases with no gene match: 6.

The chain joins TRBV27 to TRBJ1-1, with TRBD1 matching 8 bases. The CDR3 extends over 14 amino acids. The junction had 3 bases not matched to a gene; V was cut back by 3 bases and J by 3 bases. Per germline, CDR1 MNHEY and CDR2 SMNVEV (reference sequence). CDR3 amino acids: CASSFTGGDTEAFF. The CDR3 DNA reads as TGTGCCAGCAGTTTCACAGGGGGAGACACTGAAGCTTTCTTT.

This clone was observed a single time. The chain recombines TRBV27 with TRBJ2-1; D gene unclear. The CDR3 is 13 residues long. V dropped 10 bases and J dropped 8 bases, with 18 bases sitting between them. The V gene's germline CDR1 is MNHEY and CDR2 SMNVEV (reference sequence). The CDR3 region has the DNA TGTGCCACCGAAGGCCCTATGAGCGATGAGCAGTTCTTC. It yields the protein CATEGPMSDEQFF.

This chain links TRBV6-5 with TRBJ2-5, with 10 nucleotides matching TRBD1. Gene TRBJ2-7 matches the end of the DNA better, so the J call may be wrong. Germline V lookup: CDR1 MNHEY, CDR2 SVGAGI. The length of the CDR3 is 16 residues. The CDR3: CASSSWDRGLSYEQYF. The DNA for the CDR3 is TGTGCCAGCAGTTCTTGGGACAGGGGTTTGTCCTACGAGCAGTACTTC.